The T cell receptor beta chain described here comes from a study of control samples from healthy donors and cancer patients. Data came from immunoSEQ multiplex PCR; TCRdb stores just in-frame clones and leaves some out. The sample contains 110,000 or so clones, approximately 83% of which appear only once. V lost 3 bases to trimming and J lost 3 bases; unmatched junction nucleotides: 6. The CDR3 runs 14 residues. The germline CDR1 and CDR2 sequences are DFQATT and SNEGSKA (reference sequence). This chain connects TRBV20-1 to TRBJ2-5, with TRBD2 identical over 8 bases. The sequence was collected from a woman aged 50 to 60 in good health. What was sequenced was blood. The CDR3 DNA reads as TGCAGTGCTAGTCAAGCGGGAGTTGAAGAGACCCAGTACTTC. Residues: CSASQAGVEETQYF.